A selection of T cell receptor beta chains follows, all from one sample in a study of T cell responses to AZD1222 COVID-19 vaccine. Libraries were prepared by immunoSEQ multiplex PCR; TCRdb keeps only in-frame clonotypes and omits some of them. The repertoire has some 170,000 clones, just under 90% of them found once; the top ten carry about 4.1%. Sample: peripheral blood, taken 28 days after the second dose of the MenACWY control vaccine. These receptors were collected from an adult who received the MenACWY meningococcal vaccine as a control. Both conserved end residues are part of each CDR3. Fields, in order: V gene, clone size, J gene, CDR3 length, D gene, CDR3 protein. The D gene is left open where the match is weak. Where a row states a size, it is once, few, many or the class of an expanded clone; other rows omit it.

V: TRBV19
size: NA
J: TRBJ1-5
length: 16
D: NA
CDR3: CASSISGGDSNQPQHF

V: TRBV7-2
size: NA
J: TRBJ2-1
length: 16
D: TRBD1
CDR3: CASSRTRTGGGLGEFF

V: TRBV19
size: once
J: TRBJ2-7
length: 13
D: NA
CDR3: CASSVTASYEQYF

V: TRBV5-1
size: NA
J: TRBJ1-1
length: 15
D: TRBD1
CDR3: CASSLGRTGVTEAFF

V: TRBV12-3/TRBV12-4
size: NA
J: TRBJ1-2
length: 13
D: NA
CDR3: CASSSLSEYGYTF

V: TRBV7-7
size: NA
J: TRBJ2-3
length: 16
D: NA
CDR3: CASSLGTGAGTDTQYF

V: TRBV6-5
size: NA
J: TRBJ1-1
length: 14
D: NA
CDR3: CASSYSYGDTEAFF

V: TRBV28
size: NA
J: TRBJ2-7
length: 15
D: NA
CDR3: CASKWRMEAPWEQYF

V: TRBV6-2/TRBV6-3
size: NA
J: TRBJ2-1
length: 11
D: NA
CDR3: CASTYVHEQFF

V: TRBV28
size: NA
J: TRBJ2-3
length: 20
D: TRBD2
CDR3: CASATHSGTSGRGFADTQYF

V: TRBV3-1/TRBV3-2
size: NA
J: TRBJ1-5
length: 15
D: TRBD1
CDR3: CASSQAGTGNQPQHF

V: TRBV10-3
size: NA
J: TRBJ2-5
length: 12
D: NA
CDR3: CAISRTEETQYF

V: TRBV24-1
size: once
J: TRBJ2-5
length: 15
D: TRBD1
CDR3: CATSDLGTGQETQYF

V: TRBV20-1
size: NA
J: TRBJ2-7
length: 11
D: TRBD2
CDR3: CSATGTKKQYF

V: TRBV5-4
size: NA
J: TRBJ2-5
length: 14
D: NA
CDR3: CASSLRGSLETQYF

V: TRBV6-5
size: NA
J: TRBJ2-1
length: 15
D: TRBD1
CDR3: CASTKEGADYNEQFF

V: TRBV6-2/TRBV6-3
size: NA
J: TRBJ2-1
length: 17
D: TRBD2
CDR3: CASSVRTSGVNGGEQFF

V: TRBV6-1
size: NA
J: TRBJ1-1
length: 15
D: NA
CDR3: CASSDQPVMNTEAFF

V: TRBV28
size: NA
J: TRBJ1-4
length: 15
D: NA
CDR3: CASSRYGGENEKLFF

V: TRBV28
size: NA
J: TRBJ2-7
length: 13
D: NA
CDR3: CASLPTRAGEQYF

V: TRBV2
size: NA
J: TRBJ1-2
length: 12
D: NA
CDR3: CASAGFNYGYTF

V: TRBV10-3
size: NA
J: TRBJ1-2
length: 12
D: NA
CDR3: CASRASEVDYTF

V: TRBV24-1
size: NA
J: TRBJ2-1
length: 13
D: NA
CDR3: CATSGSGVGEQFF

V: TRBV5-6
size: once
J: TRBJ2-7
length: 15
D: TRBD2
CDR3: CASSLAGAPSYEQYF

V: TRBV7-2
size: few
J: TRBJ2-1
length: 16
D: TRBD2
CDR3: CASSLARLAGDNEQFF

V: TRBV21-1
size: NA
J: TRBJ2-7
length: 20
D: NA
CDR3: CAGHLPIRLAGGPSLVEQYF

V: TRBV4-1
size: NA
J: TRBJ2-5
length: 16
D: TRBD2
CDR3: CASSQEGTSRRETQYF

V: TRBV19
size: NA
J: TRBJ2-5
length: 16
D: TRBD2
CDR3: CASSIVPGLFAETQYF

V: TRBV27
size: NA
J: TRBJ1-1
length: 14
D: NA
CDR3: CASTTNYMNTEAFF

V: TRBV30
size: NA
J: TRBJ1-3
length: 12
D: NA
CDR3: CAWRNSGNTIYF

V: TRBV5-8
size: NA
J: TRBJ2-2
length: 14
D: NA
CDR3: CASIGRVQAGELFF

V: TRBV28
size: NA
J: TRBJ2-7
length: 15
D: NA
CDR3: CASTSDTLGSYEQYF

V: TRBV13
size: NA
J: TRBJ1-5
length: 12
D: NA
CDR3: CASSLGSQPQHF

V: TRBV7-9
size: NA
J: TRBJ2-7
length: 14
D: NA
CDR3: CASSLTGSSYEQYF

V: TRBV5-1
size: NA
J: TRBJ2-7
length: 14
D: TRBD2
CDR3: CASSYTSGRYEQYF

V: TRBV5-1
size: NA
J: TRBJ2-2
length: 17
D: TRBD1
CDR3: CASSLIVWDRGTGELFF

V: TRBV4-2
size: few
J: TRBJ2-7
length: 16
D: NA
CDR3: CASSHSGLRSSYEQYF

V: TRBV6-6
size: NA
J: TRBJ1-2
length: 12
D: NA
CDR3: CATYTGAGDYTF

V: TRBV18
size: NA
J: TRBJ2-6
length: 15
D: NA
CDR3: CASSPAFSGANVLTF

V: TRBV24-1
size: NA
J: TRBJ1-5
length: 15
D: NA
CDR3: CATSVAGEGDQPQHF

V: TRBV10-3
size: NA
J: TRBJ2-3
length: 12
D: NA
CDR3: CAISQGSDTQYF

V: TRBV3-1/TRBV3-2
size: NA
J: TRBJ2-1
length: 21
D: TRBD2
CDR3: CASSQESGVLAGGPISPEQFF

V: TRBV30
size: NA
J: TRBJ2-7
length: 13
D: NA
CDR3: CAWSLNIAYEQYF

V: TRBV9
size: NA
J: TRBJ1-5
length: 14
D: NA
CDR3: CASSVGRAGQPQHF

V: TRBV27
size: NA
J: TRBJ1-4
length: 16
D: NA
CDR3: CASSLTLSTANEKLFF

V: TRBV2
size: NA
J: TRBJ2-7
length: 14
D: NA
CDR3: CASSPQLFSYEQYF

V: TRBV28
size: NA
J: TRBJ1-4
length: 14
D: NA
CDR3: CASSLSGDGEKLFF

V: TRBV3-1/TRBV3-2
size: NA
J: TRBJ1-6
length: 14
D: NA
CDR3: CASSPRAANSPLHF

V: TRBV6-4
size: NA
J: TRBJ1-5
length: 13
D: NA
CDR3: CASSRDADNPQHF

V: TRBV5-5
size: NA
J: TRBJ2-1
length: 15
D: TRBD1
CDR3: CASSLRTGFVDEQFF

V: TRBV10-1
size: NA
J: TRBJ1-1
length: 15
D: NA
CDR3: CASSESGRSHSEAFF

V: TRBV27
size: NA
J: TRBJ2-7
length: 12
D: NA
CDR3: CASRGGPYEQYF

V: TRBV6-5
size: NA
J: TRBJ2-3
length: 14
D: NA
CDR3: CASRPAISTDTQYF

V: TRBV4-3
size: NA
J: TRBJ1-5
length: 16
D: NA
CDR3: CASSQDLGVSNQPQHF

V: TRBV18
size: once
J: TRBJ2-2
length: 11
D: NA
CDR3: CASSPVGELFF